This TCR beta chain emerged from a study of shared clonotypes between healthy human individuals. Whole-study findings and limits: Since donors were few, the genetic and exposure-history diversity represented was limited.

Concerning this clone: What it recognizes is unknown.

In germline, CDR1 is MNHEY, CDR2 SMNVEV (reference sequence). Trimming cost V 5 bases and J 10 bases, with 15 bases left between them. The CDR3 is 13 residues long. On sorted subsets, replicate PCRs used about 0.2 ug DNA, or about 30,000 T cell genomes. The table came from immunoSEQ multiplex PCR; TCRdb's copy has only in-frame clones and leaves some out. The table records about 2.2 million clones, approximately 92% of them present only once. Naive-designated CD8 cells lacked CD45RO, were positively enriched for CCR7, and omitted terminally differentiated effector memory CD45RA+ cells. V is TRBV27 and J is TRBJ2-1; D is ambiguous. The source of this sequence is a young man in good health. Some clones in this sample may be carry-over from other donors' samples. The sequenced sample consisted of naive CD8+ T cells from PBMCs. CDR3: CASSPGPPVEQFF. The CDR3 DNA sequence: TGTGCCAGCAGTCCCGGACCCCCGGTCGAGCAGTTCTTC.